These 29 T cell receptor beta chains came from one sample sequenced in a study of T cell changes during pregnancy in multiple sclerosis. The table came from immunoSEQ multiplex PCR; TCRdb's copy has only in-frame clones and leaves some out. Of over 55,000 clones in the sample, around 94% were seen once. Here the sequenced sample was CD8+ T cells from peripheral blood mononuclear cells, taken in the third trimester of pregnancy. Source of these receptors: a female donor with multiple sclerosis, enrolled in a pregnancy study.

A single count supports this clone. The V call is TRBV19, the J call TRBJ1-1; tentatively, D is TRBD1 (5 bases). CDR3 length: 13 residues. Germline CDR1 is LNHDA and CDR2 is SQIVND (reference sequence). V was pared by 9 bases and J by 5 bases, with 16 bases between. The CDR3 region has the DNA TGTGCCAGAGATCAGGAGGGGAGGACTGAAGCTTTCTTT. It codes for CARDQEGRTEAFF.

The CDR3 reads CAITQSTQGTDTQYF. CDR3 nucleotide sequence: TGTGCCATCACCCAAAGCACCCAAGGCACAGATACGCAGTATTTT. V gene TRBV10-3 combines with J gene TRBJ2-3; D not certain. The CDR3 covers 15 residues. V lost 7 bases to trimming and J lost 1 base, with 15 bases between them. The germline gives CDR1 ENHRY, CDR2 SYGVKD.

The chain recombines TRBV5-1 with TRBJ2-5, with D perhaps matching TRBD2 (6 bases). V lost 4 bases to trimming and J lost 2 bases, with 15 bases between them. CDR3 length: 15 amino acids. CDR1 and CDR2 from the germline V gene are SGHRS and YFSETQ. The CDR3 DNA follows: TGCGCCAGCAGCCCTAGGATAGCGGTACAAGAGACCCAGTACTTC. This gives the protein CASSPRIAVQETQYF.

The genes are TRBV14 and TRBJ1-4; D gene uncertain. Germline CDR1 reads SGHDN; CDR2 reads FVKESK. V dropped 1 base and J dropped 7 bases, with 13 bases sitting between them. This CDR3 region has 15 residues. The CDR3 loop is CASSQAPGRGEKLFF. CDR3 bases: TGTGCCAGCAGCCAAGCTCCCGGCAGAGGTGAAAAACTGTTTTTT.

The genes are TRBV10-3 and TRBJ1-2; 8 nucleotides align to TRBD1. V shed 1 base, J shed 5 bases, and the junction held 6 bases outside the gene matches. This CDR3 is 15 amino acids long. The germline gives CDR1 ENHRY, CDR2 SYGVKD. The CDR3 bases are TGTGCCATCAGTGAGTATGGCAGGGGGCCATATGGCTACACCTTC. Amino acids: CAISEYGRGPYGYTF.

This chain connects TRBV25-1 to TRBJ2-7, with D possibly being TRBD2 (6 bases). Germline V gene lookup returns CDR1 MGHDK and CDR2 SYGVNS. The CDR3 covers 15 residues. Trimming pared 4 bases from V and 0 bases from J, leaving 13 bases between. The CDR3 sequence is CASSVPAGVSYEQYF. The CDR3 bases are TGTGCCAGCAGTGTACCAGCGGGTGTCTCCTACGAGCAGTACTTC.

The chain recombines TRBV29-1 with TRBJ1-1, with 9 bases fitting TRBD1. Germline loops: CDR1 SQVTM, CDR2 ANQGSEA. J gave up 6 bases and V 1 base, and 9 bases lay outside the gene matches. The CDR3 extends over 15 amino acids. Here the CDR3 reads CSVEAHRTGDSEAFF. DNA for the CDR3: TGCAGCGTTGAAGCCCACCGGACAGGGGATTCTGAAGCTTTCTTT. Combining the CDR3 with reference TRBV29-1 and TRBJ1-1 gives the whole variable domain SAVISQKPSRDICQRGTSLTIQCQVDSQVTMMFWYRQQPGQSLTLIATANQGSEATYESGFVIDKFPISRPNLTFSTLTVSNMSPEDSSIYLCSVEAHRTGDSEAFFGQGTRLTVV.

V gene TRBV5-5 combines with J gene TRBJ2-7; a weak D match, TRBD2 (5 bases). CDR1 and CDR2 (germline): SGHKS, YYEKEE (reference sequence). Trimming removed 4 bases from V and 7 bases from J, with 9 bases in between. The CDR3 is 11 amino acids. CDR3 protein: CASSPRDEQYF. For the CDR3, the DNA is TGTGCCAGCAGCCCTCGGGATGAGCAGTACTTC.

The J gene is TRBJ2-1, the V gene TRBV27; a weak D match, TRBD2 (7 bases). V was trimmed by 7 bases and J by 6 bases, leaving 19 bases between them. CDR1 MNHEY and CDR2 SMNVEV come from the germline V gene (reference sequence). This CDR3 spans 15 amino acids. CDR3 DNA: TGTGCCAGCACCCCGGGGGCTAGCGGACGCAATGAGCAGTTCTTC. It yields the protein CASTPGASGRNEQFF.

The V gene is TRBV5-5, the J gene TRBJ1-1; D is possibly TRBD1 (5 bases). V gave up 0 bases and J gave up 6 bases, with 15 bases separating them. The CDR3 totals 15 residues. Germline lookup yields CDR1 SGHKS and CDR2 YYEKEE (reference sequence). This CDR3 is CASSLAGGAGAEAFF. For the CDR3, the DNA is TGTGCCAGCAGCTTGGCCGGAGGGGCCGGCGCTGAAGCTTTCTTT.

The chain has TRBV28 and TRBJ1-2; D ambiguous. The CDR3 consists of 13 residues. Germline V gene lookup returns CDR1 MDHEN and CDR2 SYDVKM. Trimming shortened V by 3 bases and J by 8 bases, and 13 bases separated the two germline ends. DNA of the CDR3: TGTGCCAGCAGTTTCTGGTCAGGTGGCGGCTACACCTTC. Amino acids: CASSFWSGGGYTF.

The sample holds one count of this clone. The chain joins TRBV10-3 to TRBJ2-5, with TRBD2 identical over 7 bases. Germline V gives CDR1 ENHRY, CDR2 SYGVKD. This CDR3 is 16 amino acids long. The trim removed 3 bases at V and 5 bases at J, leaving 12 bases unmatched. The CDR3 sequence is CAISDLWGEGPETQYF. In DNA form, the CDR3 reads TGTGCCATCAGTGATCTTTGGGGGGAGGGCCCCGAGACCCAGTACTTC.

The rearrangement uses TRBV6-4 and TRBJ2-1; the match to TRBD1 covers 10 bases. This CDR3 is 15 amino acids long. V shed 7 bases and J 6 bases; nucleotides not matched to a gene: 9. Germline CDR1 reads MRHNA; CDR2 reads SNTAGT. The CDR3 protein is CASNAGTGEVNEQFF. CDR3 coding DNA: TGTGCCAGCAACGCCGGGACAGGGGAAGTCAATGAGCAGTTCTTC.

This clone showed up just once. The chain couples TRBV18 to TRBJ1-1, with unresolved D. Germline CDR1 reads KGHSH; CDR2 reads LQKENI. Between the trimmed V and J ends, which lost 3 bases and 6 bases, there was a span of 11 bases. The CDR3 contains 13 residues. CDR3 nucleotide sequence: TGTGCCAGCTCACCTCCAGACGAGGCTGAAGCTTTCTTT. It specifies CASSPPDEAEAFF. Combining the CDR3 with reference TRBV18 and TRBJ1-1 gives the whole variable domain NAGVMQNPRHLVRRRGQEARLRCSPMKGHSHVYWYRQLPEEGLKFMVYLQKENIIDESGMPKERFSAEFPKEGPSILRIQQVVRGDSAAYFCASSPPDEAEAFFGQGTRLTVV.

The chain couples TRBV29-1 to TRBJ2-1; no definite D call. From germline, CDR1 is SQVTM and CDR2 ANQGSEA. V was cut by 7 bases and J by 8 bases, with 9 bases left in between. The CDR3 loop spans 10 amino acids. The CDR3 DNA follows: TGCAGCGGAATAGCAGATGAGCAGTTCTTC. Translation gives CSGIADEQFF.

The rearrangement joins TRBV6-4 to TRBJ2-6, with 7 bases lining up with TRBD1. Germline V CDR1 and CDR2: MRHNA, SNTAGT. The J segment lost 2 bases and the V segment lost 9 bases, leaving 10 bases of the junction unmatched. CDR3 length equals 16 residues. This CDR3 reads CARLGTVETGANVLTF. The DNA of the CDR3 is TGTGCCAGGCTCGGGACAGTCGAAACTGGGGCCAACGTCCTGACTTTC.

The chain combines TRBV7-4 with TRBJ2-2, with D perhaps TRBD1 (5 bases). The V end was cut by 4 bases, the J end by 0 bases, with 9 bases between. The CDR3 spans 15 residues. In germline, CDR1 is SGHVT, CDR2 SQSDAQ. CDR3 nucleotides: TGTGCCAGCAGCTACTCAGGGCCGAACACCGGGGAGCTGTTTTTT. As protein: CASSYSGPNTGELFF.

This chain uses TRBV7-2 with TRBJ2-3; D might be TRBD2 (7 bases). The CDR3 consists of 17 residues. Trimming took off 5 bases at V and 2 bases at J, with 20 bases between the two ends. Germline V CDR1 and CDR2: SGHTA, FQGNSA. The DNA of the CDR3 is TGTGCCAGCAGCCCAAAGGGTCTGCGGGGGCACACAGATACGCAGTATTTT. Protein: CASSPKGLRGHTDTQYF.

The genes are TRBV30 and TRBJ2-1, with D tentatively TRBD1 (5 bases). V lost 2 bases and J lost 6, with 5 bases in between. The CDR3 sequence is 11 residues long. The germline V gene has CDR1 GTSNPN and CDR2 SVGIG (reference sequence). This CDR3 is CAWSQGNEQFF. The CDR3 region has the DNA TGTGCCTGGAGTCAGGGCAATGAGCAGTTCTTC.

The genes are TRBV7-6 and TRBJ1-1; TRBD1 agrees at 7 bases. Unmatched junction bases numbered 3, after V lost 4 bases and J lost 4 bases. CDR1 SGHVS and CDR2 FNYEAQ come from the germline V gene. The CDR3 runs 13 residues. CDR3 residues: CASSYRGGTEAFF. As DNA, the CDR3 is TGTGCCAGCAGCTACAGGGGAGGCACTGAAGCTTTCTTT.

The J gene is TRBJ2-1, the V gene TRBV4-3; unclear D gene. Germline CDR1 and CDR2: LGHNA and YSLEER. Deletions cut 4 bases from V and 3 bases from J, with 19 bases between. CDR3 length: 17 residues. CDR3 protein: CASSPQRPSSDYNEQFF. CDR3 bases: TGCGCCAGCAGCCCCCAAAGGCCTAGTTCGGACTACAATGAGCAGTTCTTC.

This clone was detected only once. The J gene is TRBJ2-2, the V gene TRBV28, with 12 positions matching TRBD2. From germline, CDR1 is MDHEN and CDR2 SYDVKM. V shed 3 bases, J shed 5 bases, and the junction held 4 bases outside the gene matches. This CDR3 contains 16 residues. CDR3 amino acids: CASSFWTSGTTGELFF. The CDR3, as DNA: TGTGCCAGCAGTTTTTGGACTAGCGGGACTACCGGGGAGCTGTTTTTT.

The genes are TRBV4-1 and TRBJ2-1; 10 nucleotides line up with TRBD2. This CDR3 contains 16 residues. J gave up 8 bases and V 4 bases, and 11 bases lay outside the gene matches. Germline assignment: CDR1 MGHRA and CDR2 YSYEKL. CDR3 in DNA: TGCGCCAGCAGCCCTGAGGCTAGCGGGAGAGGGGATGAGCAGTTCTTC. Its translation: CASSPEASGRGDEQFF.

The V and J genes are TRBV28 and TRBJ1-5; D might be TRBD1 (5 bases). The V gene's germline CDR1 is MDHEN and CDR2 SYDVKM. Between the trimmed V and J ends, which lost 5 bases and 0 bases, there was a span of 17 bases. The CDR3 is made up of 17 amino acids. The DNA for the CDR3 is TGTGCCAGCAGTCCTAGGCGGGGGATGAGTAGCAATCAGCCCCAGCATTTT. As protein: CASSPRRGMSSNQPQHF.

The V call is TRBV6-6, the J call TRBJ2-1; 8 nucleotides align to TRBD2. The V and J ends lost 3 bases and 4 bases, in that order; junction bases with no gene match: 8. The CDR3 runs 16 residues. CDR1 is MNHNY and CDR2 is SVGAGI in the germline V gene (reference sequence). CDR3 nucleotide sequence: TGTGCCAGCAGTTATCCAGCTAGCGGGCATTACAATGAGCAGTTCTTC. It is translated as CASSYPASGHYNEQFF.

This sequence joins TRBV7-9 and TRBJ2-1; TRBD2 matches 8 bases. Trimming cost V 6 bases and J 6 bases; bases outside gene matches: 7. Germline CDR1 SEHNR, CDR2 FQNEAQ (reference sequence). The CDR3 loop spans 14 amino acids. The chain's CDR3 is CASRPGLGTNEQFF. DNA of the CDR3: TGTGCCAGCAGGCCGGGACTAGGAACCAATGAGCAGTTCTTC.

V gene TRBV12-5 combines with J gene TRBJ2-2; D not resolved. The CDR3 has 14 amino acids. V shed 0 bases and J shed 5 bases, with 7 bases lying between them. CDR1 LGHNT and CDR2 FRNRAP come from the germline V gene. CDR3 loop: CASGLVEFTGELFF. The DNA of the CDR3 is TGTGCTAGTGGTTTGGTCGAGTTTACCGGGGAGCTGTTTTTT.

The V and J genes are TRBV4-3 and TRBJ2-1, with 8 nucleotides matching TRBD1. CDR3 size: 15 residues. V trimming: 0 bases; J trimming: 6 bases; junction bases outside the gene matches: 4. Germline CDR1 LGHNA, CDR2 YSLEER. The CDR3 DNA reads as TGCGCCAGCAGCCAAGATGGGACAGGCGTCAATGAGCAGTTCTTC. This sequence encodes CASSQDGTGVNEQFF.

The rearrangement links TRBV9 to TRBJ2-7; 10 positions match TRBD2. The germline V gene has CDR1 SGDLS and CDR2 YYNGEE. Germline trimming cut 5 bases from V and 0 bases from J; bases unmatched to any gene: 5. The length of the CDR3 is 15 residues. The CDR3 coding sequence is TGTGCCAGCAGTCTAGCGGGAGCCAACTCCTACGAGCAGTACTTC. This codes for CASSLAGANSYEQYF.